The present T cell receptor (beta chain) was sequenced within a study of glioma-infiltrating T cells. CDR3 length: 14 amino acids. From germline, CDR1 is SGHRS and CDR2 YFSETQ. The iRepertoire nested amplicon-rescue multiplex PCR amplified TCR alpha and beta CDR3s from RNA. TCRdb re-derived calls from the multiplex PCR reads in MiXCR, one entry per CDR3 protein. The sample contains 90,000 or so distinct CDR3 sequences, around 42% of which appear only once. This clonotype appeared a few times. A much larger clone is a single base away; this may be a read error. The clonotype was recovered from a human donor with low-grade glioma or glioblastoma, undergoing nonglioma brain surgery, or in good health (not recorded which). The chain employs TRBV5-1 and TRBJ2-3; possible D gene TRBD1, 6 bases. Source material: glioma tissue, nonneoplastic brain tissue, or PBMCs (not recorded which). The CDR3 protein is CASSSGQPTATQYF. For the CDR3, the DNA is TGCGCCAGCAGCTCAGGACAGCCCACAGCTACGCAGTATTTT.